A single sample is the source of the 27 T cell receptor beta chains below, sequenced in a study of shared clonotypes between healthy human individuals. Naive CD8 cells, CD45RO-negative and positively selected for CCR7, excluded terminally differentiated effector memory CD45RA+ cells. Only in-frame clones appear in the TCRdb table, and some are missing; sequencing was by immunoSEQ multiplex PCR. The data contain about 590,000 clones, 95% of them singletons. What was sequenced was naive CD8+ T cells sorted from blood. Receptors were obtained from a woman in her twenties or thirties in good health.

This chain uses TRBV18 with TRBJ2-3; D unclear. V was shortened by 6 bases and J by 2 bases, with 3 bases between the two germline ends. Germline assignment: CDR1 KGHSH and CDR2 LQKENI. The CDR3 extends over 11 amino acids. CDR3 bases: TGTGCCAGCTCGCTCACAGATACGCAGTATTTT. Its protein is CASSLTDTQYF.

The CDR3 loop reads CASSPGWNYGYTF. In nucleotides, the CDR3 is TGTGCCAGCAGCCCCGGGTGGAACTATGGCTACACCTTC. The gene calls are TRBV27 and TRBJ1-2; D gene ambiguous. The CDR3 length is 13 residues. V lost 6 bases and J lost 2, with 10 bases in between. Per the germline V gene, CDR1 is MNHEY and CDR2 is SMNVEV (reference sequence).

The table lists this clone with a count of one. This chain links TRBV5-1 with TRBJ2-1; 10 nucleotides line up with TRBD2. Trimming took 0 bases from V and 4 from J; bases not matched to a gene: 7. CDR1 is SGHRS and CDR2 is YFSETQ in the germline V gene. The CDR3 covers 17 residues. This CDR3 reads CASSLALAGVGYNEQFF. Here the CDR3 DNA reads TGCGCCAGCAGCTTGGCGCTAGCGGGAGTGGGGTACAATGAGCAGTTCTTC.

This chain joins TRBV5-4 and TRBJ1-3, with TRBD1 matching 8 bases. Per germline, CDR1 SGHNT and CDR2 YYREEE (reference sequence). Losses at the gene ends were 0 bases for V and 7 bases for J; bases not matched to a gene: 6. The CDR3 is 15 residues long. CDR3 DNA sequence: TGTGCCAGCAGCTTGGATGGGGCAGGGGGCAACACCATATATTTT. Protein sequence: CASSLDGAGGNTIYF. Full variable domain (remainder filled in from reference TRBV5-4 and TRBJ1-3): ETGVTQSPTHLIKTRGQQVTLRCSSQSGHNTVSWYQQALGQGPQFIFQYYREEENGRGNFPPRFSGLQFPNYSSELNVNALELDDSALYLCASSLDGAGGNTIYFGEGSWLTVV.

The CDR3, as DNA: TGTGCCAGCAGCTTAGACATAGCGGGAGGGCTCATCGGGGAGCTGTTTTTT. Its protein is CASSLDIAGGLIGELFF. The genes are TRBV7-6 and TRBJ2-2; 11 nucleotides match TRBD2. Trimming cost V 1 base and J 7 bases; bases outside gene matches: 8. Germline V gives CDR1 SGHVS, CDR2 FNYEAQ. The CDR3 is 17 amino acids.

The rearrangement joins TRBV7-9 to TRBJ1-3, with D possibly matching TRBD1 (5 bases). Trimming stripped 1 base from V and 3 bases from J, with 13 bases between. The CDR3 is 16 amino acids. Germline V gene data show CDR1 as SEHNR and CDR2 as FQNEAQ (reference sequence). The CDR3 nucleotides read TGTGCCAGCAGCTTAGATGTCAGGGACTTTGGAAACACCATATATTTT. Translated, it gives CASSLDVRDFGNTIYF.

This sequence joins TRBV9 and TRBJ1-2; the D gene is possibly TRBD1 (5 bases). The CDR3 covers 14 residues. The germline V gene encodes CDR1 SGDLS and CDR2 YYNGEE. The V gene lost 3 bases and the J gene lost 4 bases, with 13 bases spanning the gap. The CDR3 DNA reads as TGTGCCAGCAGCGCCTTTGACAGTCTCTATGGCTACACCTTC. Its protein product is CASSAFDSLYGYTF.

This rearrangement joins TRBV11-2 to TRBJ2-5; D might be TRBD1 or TRBD2, each matching 5 bases. The CDR3 spans 13 residues. Trimming removed 1 base from V and 10 bases from J, with 13 bases in between. In germline, CDR1 is SGHAT, CDR2 FQNNGV. The CDR3 DNA reads TGTGCCAGCAGCTTAGTGGGGGAAGGTGTCCAGTACTTC. It yields the protein CASSLVGEGVQYF.

Note on this clone: The sample contains more than one DNA sequence encoding this CDR3. The gene calls are TRBV28 and TRBJ2-7; 10 bases align to TRBD2. The CDR3 contains 15 residues. With V trimmed by 4 bases and J by 0 bases, 3 bases remained unmatched. Germline CDR1 reads MDHEN; CDR2 reads SYDVKM. The CDR3 region is CASSSLAGGSYEQYF. CDR3 in DNA: TGTGCCAGCAGTTCTTTAGCGGGAGGCTCCTACGAGCAGTACTTC.

The V and J genes are TRBV28 and TRBJ2-3, with TRBD1 as a possible D gene (5 bases). The CDR3 sequence is 13 residues long. The V end lost 5 bases, the J end lost 3 bases, and 9 bases lay between the germline ends. CDR1 is MDHEN, CDR2 SYDVKM, per germline. CDR3: CASSAPGTDTQYF. Here the CDR3 DNA reads TGTGCCAGCAGTGCCCCAGGGACAGATACGCAGTATTTT.

This clone appeared a single time. The J gene is TRBJ1-5, the V gene TRBV2; D is unclear. Germline V gene sequence: CDR1 SNHLY, CDR2 FYNNEI. V lost 7 bases and J lost 0, with 13 bases in between. This CDR3 has 15 amino acids. The CDR3 loop reads CASTESRHSNQPQHF. Written as DNA, the CDR3 is TGTGCCAGCACCGAGTCCAGACATAGCAATCAGCCCCAGCATTTT. Based on the CDR3 plus reference TRBV2 and TRBJ1-5, the full variable domain is EPEVTQTPSHQVTQMGQEVILRCVPISNHLYFYWYRQILGQKVEFLVSFYNNEISEKSEIFDDQFSVERPDGSNFTLKIRSTKLEDSAMYFCASTESRHSNQPQHFGDGTRLSIL.

The chain employs TRBV2 and TRBJ2-7; D gene unclear. This CDR3 is 12 amino acids long. CDR1 SNHLY and CDR2 FYNNEI come from the germline V gene. V dropped 5 bases and J dropped 3 bases, with 8 bases sitting between them. CDR3: CASSSLRYEQYF. The CDR3 region has the DNA TGTGCCAGCAGTTCCCTACGCTACGAGCAGTACTTC.

The chain recombines TRBV15 with TRBJ1-4, with D possibly being TRBD1 (5 bases). This CDR3 has 18 residues. Trimming left V 0 bases short and J 7 bases short, with 21 bases between. Germline lookup yields CDR1 LNHNV and CDR2 YYDKDF (reference sequence). The CDR3 nucleotides read TGTGCCACCAGCAGAGATAAGGGAAGGGGACGTGTTGTTGAAAAACTGTTTTTT. This gives the protein CATSRDKGRGRVVEKLFF.

The chain recombines TRBV15 with TRBJ2-3; 8 positions agree with TRBD1. Germline loops: CDR1 LNHNV, CDR2 YYDKDF (reference sequence). This CDR3 comprises 15 residues. With V trimmed by 1 base and J by 2 bases, 2 bases remained unmatched. CDR3: CATSRGQGFTDTQYF. CDR3 nucleotides: TGTGCCACCAGCAGAGGACAGGGGTTCACAGATACGCAGTATTTT.

The rearrangement links TRBV19 to TRBJ2-7, with TRBD2 as a possible D gene (5 bases). Looked up from germline, CDR1 is LNHDA and CDR2 is SQIVND (reference sequence). Trimming shortened V by 5 bases and J by 2 bases, and 13 bases separated the two germline ends. The CDR3 has 14 amino acids. The CDR3 protein is CASSPGRGAYEQYF. The CDR3 DNA follows: TGTGCCAGTAGTCCAGGTCGGGGTGCCTACGAGCAGTACTTC.

The V gene is TRBV21-1, the J gene TRBJ1-5. TRBV21-1 is described as a pseudogene. This CDR3 is 15 amino acids long. CDR3 in amino acids: CASSKEKHFPLPQHF. The CDR3 DNA follows: TGTGCCAGCAGCAAAGAGAAACACTTTCCCCTGCCCCAGCATTTT.

This clone was observed once. This chain uses TRBV10-3 with TRBJ2-1; 8 nucleotides agree with TRBD2. The CDR3 has 12 amino acids. The germline gives CDR1 ENHRY, CDR2 SYGVKD. V gave up 6 bases and J gave up 7 bases; unmatched junction bases: 2. CDR3 nucleotides: TGTGCCATCAGCGGGGGGGGTAATGAGCAGTTCTTC. It translates to CAISGGGNEQFF.

The gene calls are TRBV19 and TRBJ2-3; the match to TRBD2 covers 10 bases. The CDR3 runs to 18 residues. Germline V gene lookup returns CDR1 LNHDA and CDR2 SQIVND (reference sequence). The CDR3 DNA follows: TGTGTCATCGCCAGTAGTATTGGTCTAGCGGGGGGCACAGATACGCAGTATTTT. It encodes CVIASSIGLAGGTDTQYF. Complete variable domain (other parts from reference TRBV19 and TRBJ2-3): DGGITQSPKYLFRKEGQNVTLSCEQNLNHDAMYWYRQDPGQGLRLIYYSQIVNDFQKGDIAEGYSVSREKKESFPLTVTSAQKNPTAFYLCVIASSIGLAGGTDTQYFGPGTRLTVL.

The rearrangement links TRBV11-2 to TRBJ2-7; D call uncertain. Germline-derived CDR1 and CDR2 are SGHAT and FQNNGV. The V end lost 0 bases, the J end lost 4 bases, and 19 bases lay between the germline ends. The CDR3 contains 17 residues. The CDR3 DNA follows: TGTGCCAGCAGCTTAGATCTATTGTGGGGATTCCAGTACGAGCAGTACTTC. Its translation: CASSLDLLWGFQYEQYF.

The CDR3 loop is CASSIAGGRPREQYF. DNA of the CDR3: TGTGCCAGTAGTATAGCTGGCGGGAGGCCTCGGGAGCAGTACTTC. The chain uses TRBV19 and TRBJ2-7, with 8 bases lining up with TRBD2. The CDR3 is 15 amino acids. Losses at the gene ends were 1 base for V and 7 bases for J; bases not matched to a gene: 9. CDR1 LNHDA and CDR2 SQIVND come from the germline V gene (reference sequence).

In its sample, this clone was seen once. The rearrangement links TRBV4-1 to TRBJ2-1, with 14 bases aligning to TRBD2. The trim removed 4 bases at V and 1 base at J, leaving 12 bases unmatched. CDR3 length: 20 amino acids. CDR1 is MGHRA and CDR2 is YSYEKL in the germline V gene. The CDR3 protein is CASSPGGGTSGSSSYNEQFF. CDR3 DNA sequence: TGCGCCAGCAGCCCGGGAGGGGGGACTAGCGGGAGTTCATCCTACAATGAGCAGTTCTTC.

The V call is TRBV27, the J call TRBJ2-1, with 12 bases aligning to TRBD2. The CDR3 has 15 residues. V lost 5 bases to trimming and J lost 7 bases; unmatched junction nucleotides: 6. Germline CDR1 and CDR2: MNHEY and SMNVEV (reference sequence). CDR3 nucleotides: TGTGCCAGCAGTCGACTAGCGGGAGTACAGAATGAGCAGTTCTTC. Translating it yields CASSRLAGVQNEQFF.

The chain carries TRBV19 and TRBJ2-7; TRBD1 might be the D (6 bases). This CDR3 is 13 amino acids long. CDR1 is LNHDA and CDR2 is SQIVND in the germline V gene (reference sequence). V dropped 3 bases and J dropped 1 base, with 7 bases sitting between them. The DNA of the CDR3 is TGTGCCAGTAGTATGGGACAATCCTACGAGCAGTACTTC. It specifies CASSMGQSYEQYF.

The V and J genes are TRBV19 and TRBJ2-1; 9 bases agree with TRBD1. CDR3 length: 16 amino acids. Germline CDR1 is LNHDA and CDR2 is SQIVND (reference sequence). V was pared by 4 bases and J by 4 bases, with 8 bases of the junction left unmatched. DNA for the CDR3: TGTGCCAGTAGTAAACGGGACAGGGCCCTTTACAATGAGCAGTTCTTC. Translating gives CASSKRDRALYNEQFF.

The V call is TRBV12-5, the J call TRBJ2-3, with TRBD2 matching over 10 bases. The CDR3 length is 16 residues. With 2 bases clipped from V and 4 bases from J, the junction kept 6 bases outside the gene matches. In germline, CDR1 is LGHNT, CDR2 FRNRAP. The CDR3 protein is CASGLILAGRADTQYF. DNA for the CDR3: TGTGCTAGTGGTTTGATACTAGCGGGACGAGCAGATACGCAGTATTTT.

This sequence joins TRBV21-1 and TRBJ2-5; the table's D call TRBD2 went unverified against the DNA. TRBV21-1 is labeled a pseudogene. The CDR3 contains 14 residues. CDR3 in amino acids: CASSKVESEETQYF. The CDR3 DNA follows: TGTGCCAGCAGCAAAGTGGAGAGTGAGGAGACCCAGTACTTC.

This chain uses TRBV27 with TRBJ2-7, with D possibly matching TRBD1 (5 bases). The length of the CDR3 is 11 residues. The germline V gene encodes CDR1 MNHEY and CDR2 SMNVEV (reference sequence). Trimming left V 4 bases short and J 5 bases short, with 6 bases between. CDR3 DNA: TGTGCCAGCAGTTCAGGGAACGAGCAGTACTTC. Its translation is CASSSGNEQYF.